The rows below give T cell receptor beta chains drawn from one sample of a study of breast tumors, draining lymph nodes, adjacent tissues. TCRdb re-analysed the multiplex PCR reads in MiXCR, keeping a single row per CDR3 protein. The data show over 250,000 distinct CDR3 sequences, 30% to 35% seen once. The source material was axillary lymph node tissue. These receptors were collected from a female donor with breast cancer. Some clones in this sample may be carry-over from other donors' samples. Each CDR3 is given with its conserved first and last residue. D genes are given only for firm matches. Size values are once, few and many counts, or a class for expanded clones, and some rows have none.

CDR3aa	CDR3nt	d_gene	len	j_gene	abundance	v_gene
CSARDPTSGSWNEQFF	TGCAGTGCTAGAGATCCCACTAGCGGGAGTTGGAATGAGCAGTTCTTC	TRBD2	16	TRBJ2-1	many	TRBV20-1
CASFDRVTSGNTIYF	TGTGCCAGCTTCGACAGGGTGACCTCTGGAAACACCATATATTTT	TRBD1	15	TRBJ1-3	many	TRBV2
CASSFPPEFEQYF	TGTGCCAGCAGCTTCCCCCCGGAGTTCGAGCAGTACTTC	.	13	TRBJ2-7	many	TRBV5-6
CASRPPFAGKREIAEQYF	TGTGCCAGCAGACCCCCCTTCGCGGGTAAGCGGGAGATCGCCGAGCAGTACTTC	TRBD2	18	TRBJ2-7	.	TRBV6-1
CASSAGTLTDTQYF	TGTGCCAGTAGCGCCGGGACCCTCACAGATACGCAGTATTTT	.	14	TRBJ2-3	many	TRBV19
CASSTGRWDTGELFF	TGTGCCAGCAGCACCGGACGATGGGACACCGGGGAGCTGTTTTTT	.	15	TRBJ2-2	many	TRBV5-4
CASSFPGLEAEKLFF	TGTGCCAGCAGTTTCCCAGGGCTGGAAGCGGAAAAACTGTTTTTT	.	15	TRBJ1-4	few	TRBV6-1
CASSPGLAGGINEQFF	TGTGCCAGTAGTCCAGGGCTAGCGGGAGGCATCAATGAGCAGTTCTTC	TRBD2	16	TRBJ2-1	many	TRBV19
CSVAGQPNTGELFF	TGCAGCGTTGCGGGACAGCCCAACACCGGGGAGCTGTTTTTT	TRBD1	14	TRBJ2-2	.	TRBV29-1
CAGSGQSYEQYF	TGTGCCGGCAGCGGACAGTCCTACGAGCAGTACTTC	.	12	TRBJ2-7	.	TRBV3-1
CASSKAGNQPQHF	TGTGCCAGTAGTAAAGCAGGGAATCAGCCCCAGCATTTT	.	13	TRBJ1-5	many	TRBV19
CASRKGRGLPDTQYF	TGTGCCAGCAGGAAGGGCAGGGGGCTCCCAGATACGCAGTATTTT	TRBD1	15	TRBJ2-3	.	TRBV7-9
CASSEADPSTDTQYF	TGTGCCAGCAGTGAAGCGGACCCTAGCACAGATACGCAGTATTTT	.	15	TRBJ2-3	many	TRBV6-1
CASSLIGVSGRNEQFF	TGTGCCAGCAGCTTAATAGGGGTTAGCGGGAGGAATGAGCAGTTCTTC	TRBD2	16	TRBJ2-1	many	TRBV7-9
CSVVWGDRGVLGTGELFF	TGCAGCGTTGTGTGGGGGGACAGGGGGGTCTTAGGCACCGGGGAGCTGTTTTTT	TRBD1	18	TRBJ2-2	many	TRBV29-1
CASSLLRSQETQYF	TGTGCCAGCAGCTTGCTGAGATCTCAAGAGACCCAGTACTTC	.	14	TRBJ2-5	many	TRBV11-2
CAISERAPYQETQYF	TGTGCCATCAGTGAGAGGGCACCTTACCAAGAGACCCAGTACTTC	.	15	TRBJ2-5	many	TRBV10-3
CASSSRGPLGTQYF	TGTGCCAGCAGTTCAAGGGGACCCCTGGGGACCCAGTACTTC	.	14	TRBJ2-5	few	TRBV27
CATSDRTIYNEQYF	TGTGCCACCAGTGATAGGACCATCTACAATGAGCAGTATTTT	.	14	TRBJ2-3	.	TRBV24-1
CASSPRLGGTENTGELFF	TGTGCCAGCAGCCCCCGACTTGGTGGGACAGAGAACACCGGGGAGCTGTTTTTT	TRBD1	18	TRBJ2-2	many	TRBV7-9
CATSLGAGYNEQFF	TGTGCCACCAGTTTGGGAGCAGGTTACAATGAGCAGTTCTTC	.	14	TRBJ2-1	few	TRBV6-6
CASSPRRQGAYNEQFF	TGTGCCAGCTCACCTAGGCGACAGGGGGCTTACAATGAGCAGTTCTTC	TRBD1	16	TRBJ2-1	.	TRBV18
CASGNSGSSYEQYF	TGTGCTAGTGGCAATAGCGGGAGTTCCTACGAGCAGTACTTC	TRBD2	14	TRBJ2-7	many	TRBV12-5
CSATGRSYGYPF	TGCAGTGCCACGGGGCGGAGCTATGGCTACCCCTTC	.	12	TRBJ1-2	.	TRBV20-1
CASSQVSARVVNEQYF	TGCGCCAGCAGCCAAGTCTCCGCCAGGGTAGTAAACGAGCAGTACTTC	.	16	TRBJ2-7	many	TRBV4-1
CATSRGRGSGSVDTQYF	TGTGCCACCAGCAGAGGTCGGGGTAGCGGGAGTGTTGATACGCAGTATTTT	TRBD2	17	TRBJ2-3	.	TRBV15
CASSPGSVNTEAFF	TGTGCCAGCAGCCCAGGGTCAGTGAACACTGAAGCTTTCTTT	.	14	TRBJ1-1	few	TRBV11-3
CASSSGQGLHDEQFF	TGTGCCAGCAGCTCCGGACAGGGATTACACGATGAGCAGTTCTTC	TRBD1	15	TRBJ2-1	.	TRBV11-2
CASTDGAGVVNGELFF	TGTGCCAGCACCGATGGCGCGGGAGTCGTAAACGGGGAGCTGTTTTTT	TRBD2	16	TRBJ2-2	many	TRBV12-3/TRBV12-4